The clone carrying this TCR beta chain was found many times. What it recognizes is unknown. These data are taken from a study of T cell repertoires in cytomegalovirus infection. Study-level background: Matching HLA type, along with CMV infection, was indicated by public TCR beta signatures. Broader study findings: CMV carriers with the relevant HLA were identified by cumulative public TCR beta family frequency. The study found HLA-C-restricted CMV-specific TCR beta clonotypes dominating the ex vivo response.

Trimming removed 2 bases from V and 10 bases from J, with 15 bases in between. The length of the CDR3 is 15 residues. Germline V gives CDR1 SGHAT, CDR2 FQNNGV. TCRdb passed the reads through MiXCR, listing each CDR3 protein once. Among about 490,000 distinct CDR3 sequences listed, about 11% were seen once. The origin of this receptor is a human donor in good health (CMV status not recorded). Some clones in this sample may be carry-over from other donors' samples. Sequenced: PBMCs. The gene calls are TRBV11-2 and TRBJ1-6; possibly TRBD1 for D (6 bases). This CDR3 is CASSLFQGMGSPLHF. DNA for the CDR3: TGTGCCAGCAGCTTATTTCAGGGGATGGGATCACCCCTCCACTTT.